This entry is about one T cell receptor beta chain. This clonotype was observed many times. Its antigen remains undetermined. The record has no base qualities; no much larger clone is one base away. The data stem from a study of T-cell reconstitution after alpha-beta-depleted transplantation in children (TCRdb year 2016). Some background on the complete study: Using TCR repertoire profiling, the study quantitatively followed how T-cell immune reconstitution unfolded in children after TCRalphabeta/CD19-depleted allogeneic hematopoietic cell transplantation.

What the authors observed across the whole study: The apparently early alphabetaT-cell count recovery about two months after transplant was reportedly dependent on only several hundred rapidly expanded clones derived from non-depleted graft cells. Over subsequent months, a decline in hyperexpanded clone frequencies was noted, and after one year, T-cell counts and TCRbeta diversity were mostly ascribed to newly produced T cells. The high TCRbeta diversity at day 60 in some patients was ascribed to recipient T cells and intrathymic progenitors that had survived conditioning.

The treatment or condition label on this specimen signifies: allogeneic hematopoietic cell transplantation with graft depleted of TCRalphabeta T cells and CD19 B cells. The transplant recipients were children given TCRalphabeta/CD19-depleted allogeneic hematopoietic cell grafts. Including cysteine and phenylalanine, the CDR3 has 16 amino acids. The sequence is cut down to CDR3 DNA, 48 bases in frame from base 1. Taken from the germline V gene, the CDR1 and CDR2 loops are SGHRS and YFSETQ. Trimming accounts for 4 bases at V and 3 bases at J, while the number of junction bases matched to no gene is 6. Libraries were prepared through PCR. Sequencing instrument: Illumina HiSeq 2500. Molecular barcoding was employed in the preparation of TCR libraries, with unique molecular identifiers being used to normalize TCRbeta repertoire quantification. Through fastp at Q25 and MiXCR, TCRdb rebuilt clones from the public reads, retaining in-frame beta chains. Under each unique CDR3 protein, matching rows form one entry showing the most common genes and DNA. The sample table holds about 300,000 distinct CDR3 sequences, of which over 7% were seen once. The leading ten clones occupy 8.5% to 9.5% of the sample.

The chain links TRBV5-1 with TRBJ2-1; 11 central bases correspond to TRBD2. The receptor was derived from a female patient aged 2 to 10 who had a stem cell transplant for Fanconi anemia, so the T cells may come from the graft donor. Sequences were derived from peripheral blood, sampled 360 days after TCRalphabeta/CD19-depleted stem cell transplant. The CDR3 region: CASSLIAGGGYNEQFF. The nucleotide sequence is given as TGCGCCAGCAGCCTCATAGCGGGAGGGGGCTACAATGAGCAGTTCTTC. With the rest looked up from the reference TRBV5-1 and TRBJ2-1 genes rather than sequenced, the full variable domain is KAGVTQTPRYLIKTRGQQVTLSCSPISGHRSVSWYQQTPGQGLQFLFEYFSETQRNKGNFPGRFSGRQFSNSRSEMNVSTLELGDSALYLCASSLIAGGGYNEQFFGPGTRLTVL.